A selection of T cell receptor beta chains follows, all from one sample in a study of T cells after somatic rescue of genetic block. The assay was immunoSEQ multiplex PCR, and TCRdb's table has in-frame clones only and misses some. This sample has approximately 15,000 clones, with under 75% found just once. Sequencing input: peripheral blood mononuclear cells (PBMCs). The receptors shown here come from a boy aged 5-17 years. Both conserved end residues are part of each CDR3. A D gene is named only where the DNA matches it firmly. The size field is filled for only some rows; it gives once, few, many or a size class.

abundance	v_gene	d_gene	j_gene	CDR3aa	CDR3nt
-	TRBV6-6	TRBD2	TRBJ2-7	CASGWGGLNYEQYF	TGTGCCAGCGGGTGGGGAGGGCTAAACTACGAGCAGTACTTC
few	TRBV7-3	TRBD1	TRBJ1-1	CASSLIEGRGPFNTEAFF	TGTGCCAGCAGCTTAATTGAAGGCAGGGGGCCTTTTAACACTGAAGCTTTCTTT
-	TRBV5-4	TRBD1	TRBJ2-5	CASSLLQGSQETQYF	TGTGCCAGCAGCTTGTTACAGGGGTCCCAAGAGACCCAGTACTTC
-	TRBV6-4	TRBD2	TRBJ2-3	CASSDEGLITDTQYF	TGTGCCAGCAGTGACGAGGGACTAATCACAGATACGCAGTATTTT
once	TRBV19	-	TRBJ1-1	CASSPRPETEAFF	TGTGCCAGTAGTCCTCGGCCGGAGACTGAAGCTTTCTTT
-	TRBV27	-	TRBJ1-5	CASSIQGYSNQPQHF	TGTGCCAGCAGTATCCAGGGTTATAGCAATCAGCCCCAGCATTTT
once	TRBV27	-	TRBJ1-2	CASSLLPGRAGGYGYTF	TGTGCCAGCAGTTTATTACCAGGACGGGCGGGGGGCTATGGCTACACCTTC
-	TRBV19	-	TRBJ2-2	CASSIIAQYTGELFF	TGTGCCAGTAGTATAATAGCACAGTACACCGGGGAGCTGTTTTTT
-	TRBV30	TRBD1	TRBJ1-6	CAWGPGTGNSPLHF	TGTGCCTGGGGTCCCGGGACAGGGAATTCACCCCTCCACTTT
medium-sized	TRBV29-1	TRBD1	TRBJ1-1	CSVQAGGGTEAFF	TGCAGCGTCCAAGCAGGGGGAGGCACTGAAGCTTTCTTT
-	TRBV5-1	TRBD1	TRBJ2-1	CASSLGQGAPHEQFF	TGCGCCAGCAGCTTGGGGCAGGGGGCTCCCCATGAGCAGTTCTTC
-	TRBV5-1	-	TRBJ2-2	CASSSLGQVYTGELFF	TGCGCCAGCAGCTCCCTCGGGCAGGTGTACACCGGGGAGCTGTTTTTT
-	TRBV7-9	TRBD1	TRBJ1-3	CASSFGQGVTSGNTIYF	TGTGCCAGCAGCTTTGGACAGGGGGTTACCTCTGGAAACACCATATATTTT
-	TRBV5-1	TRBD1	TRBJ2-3	CASSPRTGGLVSTDTQYF	TGCGCCAGCAGCCCACGGACAGGGGGCCTAGTTAGCACAGATACGCAGTATTTT
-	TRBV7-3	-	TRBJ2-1	CASSVSLIARPFF	TGTGCCAGCAGTGTATCCCTAATAGCCAGGCCGTTCTTC
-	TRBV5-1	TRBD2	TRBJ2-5	CASSLASGGGETQYF	TGCGCCAGCAGCTTGGCTAGCGGGGGGGGAGAGACCCAGTACTTC
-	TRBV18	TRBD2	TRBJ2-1	CASSPEASGGAFEQFF	TGTGCCAGCTCACCAGAGGCTAGCGGGGGGGCCTTTGAGCAGTTCTTC
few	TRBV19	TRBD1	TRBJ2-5	CASSRGQGETQYF	TGTGCCAGCAGCAGGGGGCAGGGAGAGACCCAGTACTTC
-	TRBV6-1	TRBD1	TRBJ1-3	CASSQGQGAPGNTIYF	TGTGCCAGCAGTCAAGGACAGGGGGCGCCTGGAAACACCATATATTTT
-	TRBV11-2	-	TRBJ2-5	CASSLIARYQETQYF	TGTGCCAGCAGCTTGATCGCCAGGTACCAAGAGACCCAGTACTTC
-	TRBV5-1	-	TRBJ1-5	CASSPHYSNQPQHF	TGCGCCAGCAGCCCGCACTATAGCAATCAGCCCCAGCATTTT
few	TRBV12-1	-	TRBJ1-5	CASSSQGGNQPQHF	TGTGCCAGCAGCTCACAGGGTGGCAATCAGCCCCAGCATTTT
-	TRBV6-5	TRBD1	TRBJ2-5	CASSFPGTAQETQYF	TGTGCCAGCAGTTTCCCCGGGACAGCTCAAGAGACCCAGTACTTC
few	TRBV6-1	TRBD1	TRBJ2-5	CASSERGQGGETQYF	TGTGCCAGCAGTGAAAGGGGACAGGGGGGAGAGACCCAGTACTTC
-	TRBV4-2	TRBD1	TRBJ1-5	CASSPGTGADNQPQHF	TGTGCCAGCAGCCCAGGGACAGGGGCCGACAATCAGCCCCAGCATTTT
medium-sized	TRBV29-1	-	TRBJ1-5	CSVRQGNQPQHF	TGCAGCGTTCGGCAGGGTAATCAGCCCCAGCATTTT
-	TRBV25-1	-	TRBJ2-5	CASSGTADQETQYF	TGTGCCAGCAGTGGTACAGCGGATCAAGAGACCCAGTACTTC
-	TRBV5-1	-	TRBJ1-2	CASSFGRGAYGYTF	TGCGCCAGCAGCTTCGGACGGGGGGCCTATGGCTACACCTTC
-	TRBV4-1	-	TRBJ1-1	CASSQDLTFTEAFF	TGCGCCAGCAGCCAAGATCTGACATTCACTGAAGCTTTCTTT
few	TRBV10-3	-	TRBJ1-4	CAISANHGEKLFF	TGTGCCATCAGTGCAAATCACGGTGAAAAACTGTTTTTT
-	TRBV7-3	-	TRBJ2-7	CASSQPSAVYEQYF	TGTGCCAGCAGCCAGCCTAGCGCGGTCTACGAGCAGTACTTC
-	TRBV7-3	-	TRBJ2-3	CASSPKGGTPADTQYF	TGTGCCAGCAGCCCCAAAGGGGGGACTCCTGCGGATACGCAGTATTTT
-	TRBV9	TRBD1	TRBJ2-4	CASSPRTGENIQYF	TGTGCCAGCAGCCCACGGACAGGGGAGAACATTCAGTACTTC
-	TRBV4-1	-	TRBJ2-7	CASSQGPIRGYEQYF	TGCGCCAGCAGCCAAGGTCCTATCCGGGGCTACGAGCAGTACTTC
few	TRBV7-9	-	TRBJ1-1	CASSYRRVVRVDTEAFF	TGTGCCAGCAGCTACCGTCGGGTGGTGAGAGTGGACACTGAAGCTTTCTTT
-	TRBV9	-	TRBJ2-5	CASTARDSGSFEETQYF	TGTGCCAGCACCGCGAGGGACTCAGGGAGTTTCGAAGAGACCCAGTACTTC
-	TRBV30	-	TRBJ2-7	CAWSVLLPGTGTYF	TGTGCCTGGAGTGTACTCCTCCCCGGAACAGGGACGTACTTC
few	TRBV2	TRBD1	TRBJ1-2	CASSETGGDLRGYTF	TGTGCCAGCAGTGAAACAGGGGGCGACTTACGTGGCTACACCTTC
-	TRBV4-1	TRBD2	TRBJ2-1	CASSHLGLAATNEQFF	TGCGCCAGCAGCCACCTGGGACTAGCTGCCACCAATGAGCAGTTCTTC
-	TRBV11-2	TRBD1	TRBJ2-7	CASSLTGAGEQYF	TGTGCCAGCAGCTTGACAGGGGCCGGCGAGCAGTACTTC
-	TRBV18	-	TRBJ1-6	CASSPSFNSPLHF	TGTGCCAGCTCACCGAGTTTCAATTCACCCCTCCACTTT
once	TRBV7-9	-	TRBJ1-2	CVSSLAVRVYF	TGTGTCAGCAGCTTAGCGGTCCGGGTTTACTTC
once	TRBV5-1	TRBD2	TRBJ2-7	CASSRTSAYEQYF	TGCGCCAGCAGCAGGACTAGCGCGTACGAGCAGTACTTC
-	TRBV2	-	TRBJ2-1	CASAFHNEQFF	TGTGCCAGCGCCTTTCACAATGAGCAGTTCTTC
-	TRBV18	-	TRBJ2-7	CASCSTSYEQYF	TGTGCCAGCTGCTCGACTTCCTACGAGCAGTACTTC
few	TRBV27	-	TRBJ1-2	CASRPTPGPDYGYTF	TGTGCCAGCAGACCGACCCCTGGACCGGACTATGGCTACACCTTC
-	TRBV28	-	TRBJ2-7	CASSLFGANSYEQYF	TGTGCCAGCAGTTTATTTGGGGCAAATAGCTACGAGCAGTACTTC
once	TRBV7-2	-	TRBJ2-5	CASSLADGETQYF	TGTGCCAGCAGCTTAGCGGACGGAGAGACCCAGTACTTC
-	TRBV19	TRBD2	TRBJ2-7	CASSIELAGPYEQYF	TGTGCCAGTAGTATAGAGCTAGCGGGGCCCTACGAGCAGTACTTC
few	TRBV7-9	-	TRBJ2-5	CASSFMARQETQYF	TGTGCCAGCAGCTTCATGGCCAGACAAGAGACCCAGTACTTC
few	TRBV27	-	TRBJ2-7	CASSLKTSYEQYF	TGTGCCAGCAGTTTAAAGACGTCCTACGAGCAGTACTTC
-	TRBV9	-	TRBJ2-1	CASSDRALYNEQFF	TGTGCCAGCAGCGACCGGGCCCTCTACAATGAGCAGTTCTTC
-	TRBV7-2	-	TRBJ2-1	CASSSGGLIRPNEQFF	TGTGCCAGCAGTTCAGGGGGGCTAATCCGCCCCAATGAGCAGTTCTTC
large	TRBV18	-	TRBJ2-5	CASSPEGGQYF	TGTGCCAGCTCACCTGAGGGGGGCCAGTACTTC
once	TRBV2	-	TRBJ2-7	CASSSWDPTYEQYF	TGTGCCAGCAGTTCCTGGGACCCTACCTACGAGCAGTACTTC
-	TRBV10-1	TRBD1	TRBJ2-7	CASSPSGTGGSSYEQYF	TGCGCCAGCAGTCCGTCCGGGACAGGGGGTTCCTCCTACGAGCAGTACTTC
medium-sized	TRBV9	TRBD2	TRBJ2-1	CASSPPGLAGPNEQFF	TGTGCCAGCAGCCCACCGGGACTAGCGGGACCCAATGAGCAGTTCTTC